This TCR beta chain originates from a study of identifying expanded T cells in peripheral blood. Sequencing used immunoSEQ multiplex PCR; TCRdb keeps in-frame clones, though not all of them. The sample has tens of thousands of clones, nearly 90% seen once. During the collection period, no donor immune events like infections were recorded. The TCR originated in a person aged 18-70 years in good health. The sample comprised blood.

CDR3: CASRHTGGTYEQYF. The CDR3 DNA reads as TGTGCCAGCAGACATACAGGGGGGACATACGAGCAGTACTTC. The chain combines TRBV6-6 with TRBJ2-7; 8 bases align to TRBD1. From germline, CDR1 is MNHNY and CDR2 SVGAGI (reference sequence). J was trimmed by 4 bases and V by 6 bases; bases with no gene match: 8. The CDR3 covers 14 residues.